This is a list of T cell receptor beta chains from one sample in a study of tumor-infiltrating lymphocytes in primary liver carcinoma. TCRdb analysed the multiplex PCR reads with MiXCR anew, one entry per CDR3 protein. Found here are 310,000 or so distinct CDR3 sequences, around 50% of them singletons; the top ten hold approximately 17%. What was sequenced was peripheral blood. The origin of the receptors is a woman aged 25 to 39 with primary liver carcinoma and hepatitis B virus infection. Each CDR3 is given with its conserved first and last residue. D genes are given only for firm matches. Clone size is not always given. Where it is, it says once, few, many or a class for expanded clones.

TGCGCCAGCAGCCGGGGGGCAGGCAATCAGCCCCAGCATTTT | CASSRGAGNQPQHF | TRBJ1-5 | many | TRBV4-1 | -
TGTGCCTGGACCCCCCCGGGCGCAGAGACCCAGTATTTC | CAWTPPGAETQYF | TRBJ2-5 | few | TRBV30 | -
TGTGCCAGCAGTTACGGGCGCCAGTCAGTTCAGTATTTT | CASSYGRQSVQYF | TRBJ2-3 | few | TRBV6-6 | -
TGTGCCAGCAGCTCTACCGGGAGGGATAACACCGGGGAGCTGTTTTTT | CASSSTGRDNTGELFF | TRBJ2-2 | - | TRBV11-2 | TRBD2
TGTGCCTGGACGGCGGGATTCAATGAGCAGTTCTTC | CAWTAGFNEQFF | TRBJ2-1 | few | TRBV30 | -
TGTGCCAGCAGCCCTTGGACGAGTGGGGAAGAACAGTACTTC | CASSPWTSGEEQYF | TRBJ2-7 | - | TRBV11-1 | -
TGCGCCAGCAGCCAAGGCACTAGCGGACAAGAGACCCAGTACTTC | CASSQGTSGQETQYF | TRBJ2-5 | many | TRBV4-1 | TRBD2
TGTACCAGCAGTTACCTCCAACTAGCGTCCGAGCAGTACTTC | CTSSYLQLASEQYF | TRBJ2-7 | - | TRBV6-2/TRBV6-3 | TRBD2
TGTGCCAAACTGGGCGAGCAGTACTTC | CAKLGEQYF | TRBJ2-7 | - | TRBV6-4 | -
TGTGCCAGCGGTTTATGTTCAGACAGGGGATGTGAGCAGTTCTTC | CASGLCSDRGCEQFF | TRBJ2-1 | - | TRBV28 | TRBD1
TGTGCCAGCAGCTCTCAAGCGGGAGGGCGGAATGAGCAGTTCTTC | CASSSQAGGRNEQFF | TRBJ2-1 | many | TRBV11-2 | TRBD2
TGTGCCAGCAGTGCCACCAGGACAGCTAATGAGAAACTGTTTTTT | CASSATRTANEKLFF | TRBJ1-4 | - | TRBV12-3/TRBV12-4 | -
TGTGCCAGCGTCGGGCTATGGAATAATCAGCCCCAGCATTTT | CASVGLWNNQPQHF | TRBJ1-5 | few | TRBV6-2/TRBV6-3 | -
TGTGCCAGCAGTCCAGGTCTTGGATGGGCTGGGACCCAGTACTTC | CASSPGLGWAGTQYF | TRBJ2-5 | many | TRBV12-3/TRBV12-4 | -
TGTGCCAGCAGGGGGACGTTGAACAATGAGCAGTTCTTC | CASRGTLNNEQFF | TRBJ2-1 | - | TRBV6-5 | -
TGTGCCATCAGCTTTTCATTTTATAGGGGGGACACTGTAGCTTTCTTT | CAISFSFYRGDTVAFF | TRBJ1-1 | - | TRBV11-2 | -